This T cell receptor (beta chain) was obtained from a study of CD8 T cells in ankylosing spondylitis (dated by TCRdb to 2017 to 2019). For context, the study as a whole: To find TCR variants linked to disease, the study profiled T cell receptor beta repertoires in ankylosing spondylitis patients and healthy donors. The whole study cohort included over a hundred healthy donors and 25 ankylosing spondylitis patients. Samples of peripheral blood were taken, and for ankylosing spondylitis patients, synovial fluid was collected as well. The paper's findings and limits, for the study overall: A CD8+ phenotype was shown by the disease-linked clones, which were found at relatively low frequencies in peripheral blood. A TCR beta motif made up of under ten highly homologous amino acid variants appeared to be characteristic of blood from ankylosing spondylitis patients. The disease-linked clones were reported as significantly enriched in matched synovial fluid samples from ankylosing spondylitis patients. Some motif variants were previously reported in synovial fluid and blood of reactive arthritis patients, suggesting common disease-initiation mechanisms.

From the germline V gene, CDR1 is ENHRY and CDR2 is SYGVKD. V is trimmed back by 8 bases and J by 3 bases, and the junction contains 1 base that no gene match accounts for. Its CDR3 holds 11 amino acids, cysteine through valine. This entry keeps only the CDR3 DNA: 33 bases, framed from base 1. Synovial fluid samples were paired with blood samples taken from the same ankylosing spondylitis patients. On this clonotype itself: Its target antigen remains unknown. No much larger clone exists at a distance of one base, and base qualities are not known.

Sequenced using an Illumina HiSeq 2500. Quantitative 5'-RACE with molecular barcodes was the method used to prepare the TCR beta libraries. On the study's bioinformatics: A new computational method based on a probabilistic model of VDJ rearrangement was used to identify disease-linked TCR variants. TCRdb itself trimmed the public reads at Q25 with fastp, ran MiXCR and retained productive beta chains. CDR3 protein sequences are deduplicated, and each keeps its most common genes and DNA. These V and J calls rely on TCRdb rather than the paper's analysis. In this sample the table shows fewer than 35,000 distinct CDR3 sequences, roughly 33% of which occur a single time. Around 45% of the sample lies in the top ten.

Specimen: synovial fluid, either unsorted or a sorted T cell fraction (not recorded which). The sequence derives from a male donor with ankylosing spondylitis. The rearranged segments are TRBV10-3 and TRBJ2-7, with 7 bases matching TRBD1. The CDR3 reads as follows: CAIGDSYEQYV. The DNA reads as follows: TGTGCCATCGGGGACAGCTACGAGCAGTACGTC.